The 32 T cell receptor beta chains given below trace back to one sample, sequenced in a study of regulatory and conventional T cells in RAG deficiency. The sorted conventional CD4+ T cells were CD25-low and CD127-high, with genomic DNA sequenced. Profiling relied on immunoSEQ multiplex PCR, and the TCRdb table lists in-frame clones only, not all of them. Among 25,000 to 35,000 clones, around 96% were seen once, and the ten largest hold approximately 0.18%. The sample was also linked to a second study, of regulatory T cells. As that report states: The PCR used 52 TRBV and 13 TRBJ primers.

The material sequenced was CD25- CD4+ T cells sorted from blood. Every receptor here comes from a human donor in good health.

The chain couples TRBV15 to TRBJ1-2; TRBD1 is a possible D gene (5 bases). Deletions cut 0 bases from V and 7 bases from J, with 9 bases between. This CDR3 contains 13 residues. Germline V gene sequence: CDR1 LNHNV, CDR2 YYDKDF (reference sequence). CDR3 in DNA: TGTGCCACCAGCAGAGATGACAGTCGTGGCTACACCTTC. The encoded protein is CATSRDDSRGYTF.

This clone was counted a few times. This rearrangement joins TRBV5-1 to TRBJ1-3, with D unresolved. The CDR3 extends over 15 amino acids. Trimming shortened V by 0 bases and J by 0 bases, and 7 bases separated the two germline ends. CDR1 is SGHRS and CDR2 is YFSETQ in the germline V gene. The CDR3 bases are TGCGCCAGCAGCTTGGGTCTACTCTCTGGAAACACCATATATTTT. Protein product: CASSLGLLSGNTIYF. Variable domain in full (rest from reference TRBV5-1 and TRBJ1-3): KAGVTQTPRYLIKTRGQQVTLSCSPISGHRSVSWYQQTPGQGLQFLFEYFSETQRNKGNFPGRFSGRQFSNSRSEMNVSTLELGDSALYLCASSLGLLSGNTIYFGEGSWLTVV.

The chain joins TRBV5-8 to TRBJ1-5; perhaps TRBD1 as D (6 bases). Germline values: CDR1 SGHTS, CDR2 YDEGEE. Trimming stripped 4 bases from V and 2 bases from J, with 13 bases between. CDR3 length: 15 amino acids. In DNA, the CDR3 is TGTGCCAGCAGCATTGGACAGAATCGCAATCAGCCCCAGCATTTT. Translating it yields CASSIGQNRNQPQHF.

J is TRBJ2-1 and V is TRBV9; the match to TRBD2 covers 15 bases. V lost 0 bases and J lost 3; bases outside the gene matches: 7. Per the germline V gene, CDR1 is SGDLS and CDR2 is YYNGEE. The CDR3 covers 19 residues. The CDR3 loop is CASSVAVPGLAGGYNEQFF. The CDR3 nucleotides are TGTGCCAGCAGCGTAGCCGTCCCGGGACTAGCGGGGGGCTACAATGAGCAGTTCTTC.

CDR3 region: CASSAPTGGAGEQYF. Here the CDR3 DNA reads TGTGCCAGCAGCGCTCCCACAGGGGGCGCGGGAGAGCAGTACTTC. The chain couples TRBV11-2 to TRBJ2-7; 9 bases fit TRBD1. This CDR3 region has 15 residues. Germline CDR1 SGHAT, CDR2 FQNNGV. The trim removed 5 bases at V and 7 bases at J, leaving 12 bases unmatched. The full variable domain, with the rest looked up from reference TRBV11-2 and TRBJ2-7, is EAGVAQSPRYKIIEKRQSVAFWCNPISGHATLYWYQQILGQGPKLLIQFQNNGVVDDSQLPKDRFSAERLKGVDSTLKIQPAKLEDSAVYLCASSAPTGGAGEQYFGPGTRLTVT.

The chain combines TRBV29-1 with TRBJ2-3; D perhaps matches TRBD1 (6 bases). The CDR3 runs to 12 residues. Germline CDR1 reads SQVTM; CDR2 reads ANQGSEA. V gave up 4 bases and J gave up 5 bases, with 10 bases separating them. The CDR3 DNA is TGCAGCGTTGGTGGGACAAGAGATACGCAGTATTTT. It translates to CSVGGTRDTQYF.

The rearrangement uses TRBV5-1 and TRBJ2-5; TRBD1 matches at 7 bases. From germline, CDR1 is SGHRS and CDR2 YFSETQ. V lost 0 bases to trimming and J lost 5 bases; unmatched junction nucleotides: 4. The CDR3 sequence is 14 residues long. This CDR3 is CASSLERGQETQYF. In nucleotides, the CDR3 is TGCGCCAGCAGCTTGGAAAGGGGACAGGAGACCCAGTACTTC. The variable domain in full, with the rest retrieved from reference TRBV5-1 and TRBJ2-5, is KAGVTQTPRYLIKTRGQQVTLSCSPISGHRSVSWYQQTPGQGLQFLFEYFSETQRNKGNFPGRFSGRQFSNSRSEMNVSTLELGDSALYLCASSLERGQETQYFGPGTRLLVL.

The chain has TRBV18 and TRBJ2-2; D remains unclear. The CDR3 extends over 15 amino acids. Trimming left V 3 bases short and J 6 bases short, with 14 bases between. Germline-derived CDR1 and CDR2 are KGHSH and LQKENI. This CDR3 is CASSPEAAFPGELFF. The CDR3 DNA sequence: TGTGCCAGCTCACCTGAGGCGGCCTTCCCCGGGGAGCTGTTTTTT. The full variable domain, in which reference TRBV18 and TRBJ2-2 provide the parts outside the CDR3, is NAGVMQNPRHLVRRRGQEARLRCSPMKGHSHVYWYRQLPEEGLKFMVYLQKENIIDESGMPKERFSAEFPKEGPSILRIQQVVRGDSAAYFCASSPEAAFPGELFFGEGSRLTVL.

V gene TRBV6-1 combines with J gene TRBJ1-1; a possible D gene is TRBD1 (6 bases). Germline V gives CDR1 MNHNS, CDR2 SASEGT. With 6 bases removed from V and 1 base from J, the gap between germline ends came to 9 bases. The CDR3 has 13 amino acids. The CDR3 DNA sequence: TGTGCCAGCAGGACGACAGGGAACACTGAAGCTTTCTTT. Translating gives CASRTTGNTEAFF.

The V gene is TRBV7-9, the J gene TRBJ2-7; 12 nucleotides line up with TRBD2. CDR1 and CDR2 from the germline V gene are SEHNR and FQNEAQ (reference sequence). This CDR3 has 17 residues. Trimming cost V 5 bases and J 0 bases; bases outside gene matches: 8. CDR3 sequence reads: CASSGALAGGASYEQYF. For the CDR3, the DNA is TGTGCCAGCAGCGGAGCACTAGCGGGGGGCGCCTCCTACGAGCAGTACTTC.

DNA of the CDR3: TGTGCCAGCAGTTACTACGGTAGCGGGGGATCAGATACGCAGTATTTT. This encodes CASSYYGSGGSDTQYF. The chain couples TRBV6-5 to TRBJ2-3, with 9 bases lining up with TRBD2. The V gene end was trimmed by 1 base and the J gene end by 4 bases; junction bases not matched to a gene: 6. This CDR3 spans 16 amino acids. The germline CDR1 and CDR2 sequences are MNHEY and SVGAGI.

The chain is built from TRBV18 and TRBJ2-2; D ambiguous. Trimming removed 0 bases from V and 4 bases from J, with 6 bases in between. CDR1 is KGHSH and CDR2 is LQKENI in the germline V gene. The CDR3 runs to 14 residues. DNA of the CDR3: TGTGCCAGCTCACCACCGACACGCACCGGGGAGCTGTTTTTT. Amino acids: CASSPPTRTGELFF.

V and J are TRBV18 and TRBJ2-7, with D possibly matching TRBD2 (5 bases). This CDR3 contains 13 residues. The germline V gene has CDR1 KGHSH and CDR2 LQKENI. Trimming stripped 6 bases from V and 1 base from J, with 10 bases between. The CDR3 region has the DNA TGTGCCAGCTCCGAGGGTAGGTCCTACGAGCAGTACTTC. It yields the protein CASSEGRSYEQYF.

Here the CDR3 reads CASSYTPPTGKVYGYTF. CDR3 DNA sequence: TGTGCCAGTAGTTATACTCCTCCGACAGGGAAGGTCTATGGCTACACCTTC. The V gene is TRBV19, the J gene TRBJ1-2, with TRBD1 identical over 7 bases. Germline CDR1 LNHDA, CDR2 SQIVND (reference sequence). CDR3 length equals 17 residues. V shed 5 bases, J shed 4 bases, and the junction held 16 bases outside the gene matches.

In nucleotides, the CDR3 is TGTGCCAGCAGTTTATCAAGGGGGCAGGGGGGCTACACCTTC. This sequence encodes CASSLSRGQGGYTF. This sequence joins TRBV27 and TRBJ1-2; 7 bases are a match to TRBD1. The CDR3 runs to 14 residues. The germline V gene has CDR1 MNHEY and CDR2 SMNVEV (reference sequence). The V gene end was trimmed by 0 bases and the J gene end by 8 bases; junction bases not matched to a gene: 6.

The genes are TRBV5-1 and TRBJ2-2; a weak D match, TRBD2 (6 bases). V lost 4 bases, J lost 0 bases, and 10 bases lay in between. The CDR3 is made up of 15 amino acids. CDR1 is SGHRS and CDR2 is YFSETQ in the germline V gene. The CDR3 spells CASSHRDSNTGELFF. CDR3 in DNA: TGCGCCAGCAGCCATCGGGACTCGAACACCGGGGAGCTGTTTTTT.

The V gene is TRBV19, the J gene TRBJ1-6; 7 bases are a match to TRBD1. With V trimmed by 3 bases and J by 7 bases, 12 bases remained unmatched. CDR1 and CDR2 (germline): LNHDA, SQIVND (reference sequence). The CDR3 contains 17 residues. The chain's CDR3 is CASSIPPSTGPNSPLHF. In nucleotides, the CDR3 is TGTGCCAGTAGTATTCCCCCGTCGACAGGGCCGAATTCACCCCTCCACTTT.

This sequence joins TRBV7-9 and TRBJ1-4, with no clear D. From germline, CDR1 is SEHNR and CDR2 FQNEAQ (reference sequence). Trimming cost V 1 base and J 7 bases, with 7 bases left between them. This CDR3 has 13 residues. The CDR3 coding sequence is TGTGCCAGCAGCTTAGACGGTGGTGAAAAACTGTTTTTT. This sequence encodes CASSLDGGEKLFF.

V usage is TRBV5-6 and J usage is TRBJ1-2; 9 nucleotides match TRBD1. Germline lookup yields CDR1 SGHDT and CDR2 YYEEEE. The CDR3 totals 15 residues. V gave up 4 bases and J gave up 4 bases; unmatched junction bases: 8. The chain's CDR3 is CASSAQGAGSYGYTF. CDR3 sequence (DNA): TGTGCCAGCAGCGCACAGGGGGCGGGAAGCTATGGCTACACCTTC.

The chain uses TRBV19 and TRBJ2-5; possibly TRBD2 for D (5 bases). The J call is uncertain, as TRBJ2-7 better fits the DNA end. This CDR3 comprises 15 residues. Germline CDR1 is LNHDA and CDR2 is SQIVND (reference sequence). This CDR3 is CASSKPGSPSYEQYF. CDR3 DNA sequence: TGTGCCAGTAGTAAGCCGGGATCCCCGTCCTACGAGCAGTACTTC.

The chain employs TRBV4-2 and TRBJ1-5; a weak D match, TRBD1 (5 bases). V gave up 2 bases and J gave up 6 bases, with 8 bases separating them. Per germline, CDR1 LGHNA and CDR2 YNFKEQ. CDR3 length: 13 residues. The CDR3 loop is CASSQRQLQPQHF. CDR3 DNA sequence: TGTGCCAGCAGCCAAAGACAGCTTCAGCCCCAGCATTTT.

V gene TRBV15 combines with J gene TRBJ2-6; no clear D gene. Trimming pared 3 bases from V and 0 bases from J, leaving 12 bases between. The CDR3 extends over 17 amino acids. CDR1 LNHNV and CDR2 YYDKDF come from the germline V gene (reference sequence). The CDR3: CATSSDNRNSGANVLTF. Here the CDR3 DNA reads TGTGCCACCAGCAGCGACAATAGAAACTCTGGGGCCAACGTCCTGACTTTC.

The chain is built from TRBV11-2 and TRBJ1-5, with D uncertain. This CDR3 spans 15 amino acids. CDR1 SGHAT and CDR2 FQNNGV come from the germline V gene. Trimming shortened V by 4 bases and J by 3 bases, and 13 bases separated the two germline ends. The CDR3 DNA reads TGTGCCAGCAGCTCCCCGGCGGGGAACAATCAGCCCCAGCATTTT. This translates into CASSSPAGNNQPQHF. Complete variable domain (other parts from reference TRBV11-2 and TRBJ1-5): EAGVAQSPRYKIIEKRQSVAFWCNPISGHATLYWYQQILGQGPKLLIQFQNNGVVDDSQLPKDRFSAERLKGVDSTLKIQPAKLEDSAVYLCASSSPAGNNQPQHFGDGTRLSIL.

A note on this clone: The junction differs from germline at one of its ends, possibly a read error. This sequence joins TRBV5-1 and TRBJ2-2; TRBD1 matches at 7 bases. Per the germline V gene, CDR1 is SGHRS and CDR2 is YFSETQ. The length of the CDR3 is 15 residues. CDR3 coding DNA: TGCGCCAGCAGGTTGGGACAGATGCCCACCGGGGAGCTGTTTTTT. It encodes CASRLGQMPTGELFF.

The chain uses TRBV6-5 and TRBJ2-4, with D hard to call. This CDR3 is built from 11 residues. Trimming took off 2 bases at V and 6 bases at J, with 2 bases between the two ends. Per the germline V gene, CDR1 is MNHEY and CDR2 is SVGAGI. Here the CDR3 DNA reads TGTGCCAGCAGTTACCTAAACATTCAGTACTTC. Translation gives CASSYLNIQYF.

The CDR3 protein is CAWSRGHGTDQETQYF. The CDR3 DNA reads as TGTGCCTGGAGTCGCGGGCACGGGACAGATCAAGAGACCCAGTACTTC. The V call is TRBV30, the J call TRBJ2-5; 7 bases align to TRBD1. CDR3 length: 16 amino acids. The ends lost 2 bases at V and 2 bases at J; junction bases unmatched: 11. Germline CDR1 reads GTSNPN; CDR2 reads SVGIG (reference sequence).

V gene TRBV29-1 combines with J gene TRBJ1-1, with D perhaps matching TRBD1 (5 bases). The ends were cut back, 7 bases at V and 2 bases at J, with 11 bases in the middle. The CDR3 extends over 12 amino acids. Germline V gene sequence: CDR1 SQVTM, CDR2 ANQGSEA. Here the CDR3 reads CSARDLNTEAFF. The CDR3 region has the DNA TGCAGCGCGCGGGACTTAAACACTGAAGCTTTCTTT.

The V call is TRBV27, the J call TRBJ2-7; TRBD1 agrees at 8 bases. Germline CDR1 is MNHEY and CDR2 is SMNVEV (reference sequence). The CDR3 spans 15 residues. J was trimmed by 0 bases and V by 5 bases; bases with no gene match: 6. The CDR3 region has the DNA TGTGCCAGCAGTCTCCGGACAGGGAGCTCCTACGAGCAGTACTTC. Residues: CASSLRTGSSYEQYF.

The chain carries TRBV2 and TRBJ2-5; tentatively, D is TRBD1 (5 bases). This CDR3 spans 12 amino acids. From germline, CDR1 is SNHLY and CDR2 FYNNEI. V was shortened by 9 bases and J by 1 base, with 9 bases between the two germline ends. CDR3 DNA: TGTGCCAGTCAGGGTCTCCAAGAGACCCAGTACTTC. This sequence encodes CASQGLQETQYF.

This clone was counted once. The V gene is TRBV6-5, the J gene TRBJ2-5; TRBD2 matches at 11 bases. CDR3 length: 15 amino acids. Germline V lookup: CDR1 MNHEY, CDR2 SVGAGI. V was clipped by 5 bases and J by 3 bases; unmatched bases: 5. Written as DNA, the CDR3 is TGTGCCAGCAGTCCTCTGGGACTAGCGGAAGAGACCCAGTACTTC. Translated, it gives CASSPLGLAEETQYF.

The J gene is TRBJ2-5, the V gene TRBV6-4, with TRBD2 matching over 13 bases. J gave up 7 bases and V 6 bases, and 11 bases lay outside the gene matches. The length of the CDR3 is 16 residues. Per the germline V gene, CDR1 is MRHNA and CDR2 is SNTAGT. The CDR3 here is CASRAPGLAGTGTQYF. CDR3 nucleotides: TGTGCCAGCAGGGCCCCGGGACTAGCGGGGACGGGGACCCAGTACTTC.

The rearrangement links TRBV7-2 to TRBJ2-7; perhaps TRBD2 as D (5 bases). Germline V gene data show CDR1 as SGHTA and CDR2 as FQGNSA. The V end was cut by 1 base, the J end by 0 bases, with 10 bases between. The CDR3 runs to 15 residues. In DNA form, the CDR3 reads TGTGCCAGCAGCTTAGGACGGGGTCGCTCCTACGAGCAGTACTTC. It specifies CASSLGRGRSYEQYF.